This passage covers 14 T cell receptor beta chains from one sample sequenced in a study of blood T cell repertoires in COVID-19. Assay used: immunoSEQ multiplex PCR; TCRdb lists only in-frame clones, some missing. Here the sample spans 200,000 to 300,000 clones, just over 85% being singletons. The specimen sequenced was peripheral blood. Source of these receptors: a man older than 75 with acute or convalescent COVID-19.

The gene calls are TRBV7-2 and TRBJ2-5; TRBD2 matches 7 bases. There are 14 residues in the CDR3. Germline V gives CDR1 SGHTA, CDR2 FQGNSA. V was pared by 0 bases and J by 5 bases, with 3 bases of the junction left unmatched. CDR3 in amino acids: CASSLAGGPETQYF. For the CDR3, the DNA is TGTGCCAGCAGCTTAGCGGGAGGGCCGGAGACCCAGTACTTC. Looking up the rest from reference TRBV7-2 and TRBJ2-5 gives the full variable domain: GAGVSQSPSNKVTEKGKDVELRCDPISGHTALYWYRQSLGQGLEFLIYFQGNSAPDKSGLPSDRFSAERTGGSVSTLTIQRTQQEDSAVYLCASSLAGGPETQYFGPGTRLLVL.

A few counts support this clone. V usage is TRBV6-2 or TRBV6-3 and J usage is TRBJ1-1, with D maybe TRBD1 (6 bases). The CDR3 totals 15 residues. The V gene lost 6 bases and the J gene lost 4 bases, with 18 bases spanning the gap. Germline CDR1 reads MNHEY; CDR2 reads SVGEGT. CDR3 residues: CASSHKQGAATEAFF. CDR3 DNA sequence: TGTGCCAGCAGCCATAAACAGGGAGCAGCCACTGAAGCTTTCTTT.

The chain uses TRBV12-5 and TRBJ2-1; no clear D gene. Germline V gene data show CDR1 as LGHNT and CDR2 as FRNRAP. V lost 1 base to trimming and J lost 10 bases, with 5 bases between them. This CDR3 has 11 residues. Here the CDR3 reads CASGLGREQFF. The CDR3 DNA reads TGTGCTAGTGGTTTGGGCCGGGAGCAGTTCTTC.

The rearrangement links TRBV11-1 to TRBJ2-3; 11 bases agree with TRBD2. CDR3 length: 15 amino acids. Germline loops: CDR1 SGHAT, CDR2 FQDESV (reference sequence). J gave up 3 bases and V 2 bases, and 1 base lay outside the gene matches. The CDR3 nucleotides are TGTGCCAGCAGCTTACTAGCGGGAGGTACAGATACGCAGTATTTT. This gives the protein CASSLLAGGTDTQYF.

This chain links TRBV25-1 with TRBJ2-5, with D possibly being TRBD1 (5 bases). The CDR3 extends over 14 amino acids. Looked up from germline, CDR1 is MGHDK and CDR2 is SYGVNS. Trimming took off 2 bases at V and 3 bases at J, with 10 bases between the two ends. CDR3: CASSEGETEETQYF. The CDR3 DNA reads TGTGCCAGCAGTGAAGGAGAGACAGAAGAGACCCAGTACTTC.

In this sample, this clone turned up a few times. CDR3 amino acids: CASSLGGTGSETQYF. CDR3 DNA: TGCGCCAGCAGCTTGGGGGGCACAGGTTCGGAGACCCAGTACTTC. This chain connects TRBV5-1 to TRBJ2-5, with D possibly TRBD1 on 5 matching bases. CDR1 and CDR2 (germline): SGHRS, YFSETQ. V was pared by 0 bases and J by 5 bases, with 14 bases between. The CDR3 totals 15 residues.

The rearrangement links TRBV25-1 to TRBJ2-7; TRBD2 matches 15 bases. J was trimmed by 4 bases and V by 3 bases; bases with no gene match: 1. The germline gives CDR1 MGHDK, CDR2 SYGVNS. CDR3 size: 15 residues. In DNA form, the CDR3 reads TGTGCCAGCAGTGATGGACTAGCGGGAGGGTACGAGCAGTACTTC. Protein: CASSDGLAGGYEQYF.

The chain employs TRBV28 and TRBJ1-5; D may be TRBD1 (5 bases). Germline V CDR1 and CDR2: MDHEN, SYDVKM. CDR3 length: 14 residues. V gave up 7 bases and J gave up 5 bases, with 15 bases separating them. The CDR3 DNA is TGTGCCAGCACCCCGGGGGGGGATTATCAGCCCCAGCATTTT. It translates to CASTPGGDYQPQHF.

The chain uses TRBV15 and TRBJ1-2; perhaps TRBD1 as D (6 bases). The CDR3 contains 15 residues. V was cut by 0 bases and J by 4 bases, with 12 bases left in between. The germline gives CDR1 LNHNV, CDR2 YYDKDF (reference sequence). CDR3 DNA sequence: TGTGCCACCAGCAGAGACAGGGGAATTGGCTATGGCTACACCTTC. Translating gives CATSRDRGIGYGYTF. Filled out from reference TRBV15 and TRBJ1-2, the complete variable domain reads DAMVIQNPRYQVTQFGKPVTLSCSQTLNHNVMYWYQQKSSQAPKLLFHYYDKDFNNEADTPDNFQSRRPNTSFCFLDIRSPGLGDTAMYLCATSRDRGIGYGYTFGSGTRLTVV.

CDR3 DNA sequence: TGTGCCAGCAGTTTCACTGGCGGGAGGGCTGATACGCAGTATTTT. Translation gives CASSFTGGRADTQYF. V is TRBV28 and J is TRBJ2-3, with 9 bases lining up with TRBD2. After removal of 3 bases from V and 6 bases from J, the junction contained 7 bases not matched to a gene. Germline V CDR1 and CDR2: MDHEN, SYDVKM. CDR3 length: 15 amino acids.

The V gene is TRBV29-1, the J gene TRBJ1-2; D unresolved. CDR1 and CDR2 from the germline V gene are SQVTM and ANQGSEA. The CDR3 length is 15 residues. Trimming cost V 3 bases and J 4 bases, with 18 bases left between them. The CDR3 coding sequence is TGCAGCGTTGAGAACCTTCCCCGGGTTGGCTATGGCTACACCTTC. Its protein is CSVENLPRVGYGYTF.

The chain links TRBV27 to TRBJ1-2, with D unresolved. Germline-derived CDR1 and CDR2 are MNHEY and SMNVEV (reference sequence). The V end was cut by 8 bases, the J end by 2 bases, with 18 bases between. This CDR3 contains 15 residues. The CDR3 nucleotides are TGTGCCAGCTGTCCCATCCCCCAACTGAACTATGGCTACACCTTC. As protein: CASCPIPQLNYGYTF.

This rearrangement joins TRBV11-2 to TRBJ1-2; possibly TRBD1 for D (6 bases). There are 16 residues in the CDR3. Germline CDR1 is SGHAT and CDR2 is FQNNGV. V lost 1 base, J lost 6 bases, and 18 bases lay in between. CDR3 nucleotides: TGTGCCAGCAGCTTAGGATACCTGTCAGGGGTCCATGGCTACACCTTC. It yields the protein CASSLGYLSGVHGYTF.

The rearrangement joins TRBV7-2 to TRBJ1-5, with no clear D. Germline lookup yields CDR1 SGHTA and CDR2 FQGNSA. The ends were cut back, 0 bases at V and 2 bases at J, with 8 bases in the middle. This CDR3 comprises 15 residues. The CDR3 region has the DNA TGTGCCAGCAGCTTAGCGCGAGGCGGCAATCAGCCCCAGCATTTT. Translated: CASSLARGGNQPQHF.